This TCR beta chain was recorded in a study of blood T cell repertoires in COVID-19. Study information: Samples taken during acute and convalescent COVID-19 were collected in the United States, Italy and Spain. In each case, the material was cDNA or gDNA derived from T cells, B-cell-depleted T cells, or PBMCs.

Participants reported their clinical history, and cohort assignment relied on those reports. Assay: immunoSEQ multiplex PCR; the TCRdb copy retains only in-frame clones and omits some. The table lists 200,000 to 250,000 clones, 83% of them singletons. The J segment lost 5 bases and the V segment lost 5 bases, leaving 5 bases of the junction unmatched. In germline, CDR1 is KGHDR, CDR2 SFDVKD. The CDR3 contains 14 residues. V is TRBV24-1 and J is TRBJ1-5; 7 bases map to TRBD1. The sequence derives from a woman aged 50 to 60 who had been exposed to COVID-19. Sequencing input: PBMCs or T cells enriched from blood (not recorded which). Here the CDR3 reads CATSAQGDHQPQHF. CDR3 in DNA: TGTGCCACCAGTGCTCAGGGGGATCATCAGCCCCAGCATTTT.